This T cell receptor (beta chain) comes out of a study of T-cell reconstitution after alpha-beta-depleted transplantation in children. About this clonotype itself: The antigen is unknown.

Germline loops: CDR1 LNHDA, CDR2 SQIVND (reference sequence). The CDR3 loop spans 16 amino acids. V shed 0 bases and J shed 0 bases, with 9 bases lying between them. A TCRbeta library incorporating unique molecular identifiers was prepared. TCRdb recomputed calls from the PCR reads with MiXCR, one row per CDR3 protein. This sample yields 600,000 or so distinct CDR3 sequences, of which approximately 22% are seen a single time; less than 15% belongs to the top ten. The study, taken as a whole, reports: Alpha-beta T cells about two months after transplant reportedly derived from several hundred expanded graft clones. T-cell numbers and diversity one year post-transplant derived largely from freshly generated T cells.

The rearrangement uses TRBV19 and TRBJ2-1; D is ambiguous. This TCR came from a boy younger than two who had a stem cell transplant for acute myeloid leukemia, so the T cells may come from the graft donor. Sequenced here: PBMCs, mostly from graft donor cells, sampled 360 days after TCRalphabeta/CD19-depleted stem cell transplant. The CDR3 nucleotides are TGTGCCAGTAGTATAGAACCACTGAGCTCCTACAATGAGCAGTTCTTC. Residues: CASSIEPLSSYNEQFF. Based on the CDR3 plus reference TRBV19 and TRBJ2-1, the full variable domain is DGGITQSPKYLFRKEGQNVTLSCEQNLNHDAMYWYRQDPGQGLRLIYYSQIVNDFQKGDIAEGYSVSREKKESFPLTVTSAQKNPTAFYLCASSIEPLSSYNEQFFGPGTRLTVL.